One sample yielded the 8 T cell receptor beta chains listed below, sequenced in a study of cytomegalovirus exposure and HLA in healthy donors. Researchers ran the PCR with 60 Vbeta and 13 Jbeta primers. The protocol was immunoSEQ multiplex PCR, while the TCRdb copy is restricted to in-frame clones and leaves out a portion. The sample consists of about 110,000 clones, just under 70% of them appearing once. Sequenced material: PBMCs. The source of these receptors is a woman in her 70s in good health and CMV-seropositive.

The chain links TRBV5-8 to TRBJ1-2; 7 bases are shared with TRBD1. The CDR3 consists of 14 residues. With V trimmed by 5 bases and J by 6 bases, 10 bases remained unmatched. Germline values: CDR1 SGHTS, CDR2 YDEGEE. This chain's CDR3 is CASSIQGVRDGYTF. DNA of the CDR3: TGTGCCAGCAGTATTCAGGGGGTACGAGATGGCTACACCTTC. Using reference TRBV5-8 and TRBJ1-2 for the parts outside the CDR3, the full variable domain is EAGVTQSPTHLIKTRGQQATLRCSPISGHTSVYWYQQALGLGLQFLLWYDEGEERNRGNFPPRFSGRQFPNYSSELNVNALELEDSALYLCASSIQGVRDGYTFGSGTRLTVV.

A word on this clone: Lacking the conserved final phenylalanine or tryptophan, this CDR3 likely reflects a read error. This chain uses TRBV6-5 with TRBJ1-5; D perhaps matches TRBD1 (6 bases). V gave up 4 bases and J gave up 1 base, with 11 bases separating them. This CDR3 contains 15 residues. Per germline, CDR1 MNHEY and CDR2 SVGAGI. The CDR3 sequence: CASSSGTKSNQPQHV. As DNA, the CDR3 is TGTGCCAGCAGTTCCGGGACAAAGAGCAATCAGCCCCAGCATGTT.

This chain connects TRBV4-2 to TRBJ2-7; 9 bases map to TRBD2. The germline gives CDR1 LGHNA, CDR2 YNFKEQ. The trim removed 4 bases at V and 0 bases at J, leaving 4 bases unmatched. The CDR3 runs 15 residues. CDR3 in DNA: TGTGCCAGCAGCCTCGGACTAGCGAGCTCCTACGAGCAGTACTTC. It codes for CASSLGLASSYEQYF.

This clone was counted a single time. The rearrangement links TRBV13 to TRBJ2-1, with 8 positions matching TRBD1. Germline V CDR1 and CDR2: PRHDT, FYEKMQ (reference sequence). This CDR3 has 14 residues. The V segment lost 4 bases and the J segment 4 bases; nucleotides outside the gene matches: 3. The CDR3 is CASSSGGRYNEQFF. As DNA, the CDR3 is TGTGCCAGCAGCTCAGGGGGCAGGTACAATGAGCAGTTCTTC.

This chain uses TRBV7-6 with TRBJ2-7; TRBD2 is a possible D gene (5 bases). The CDR3 loop spans 12 amino acids. The V end lost 4 bases, the J end lost 8 bases, and 12 bases lay between the germline ends. Germline assignment: CDR1 SGHVS and CDR2 FNYEAQ. The chain's CDR3 is CASSSRASQQYF. The CDR3 bases are TGTGCCAGCAGCTCGCGGGCCAGCCAGCAGTACTTC.

The rearrangement links TRBV6-5 to TRBJ2-5; 7 bases line up with TRBD1. The DNA end lines up better with TRBJ2-7; the J call may be wrong. The CDR3 covers 13 residues. The germline V gene has CDR1 MNHEY and CDR2 SVGAGI. CDR3 DNA: TGTGCCAGCAGCCCGGGACAGCTCTACGAGCAGTACTTC. This sequence encodes CASSPGQLYEQYF.

This clone was picked up one time. The chain carries TRBV7-9 and TRBJ2-7; 10 bases fit TRBD2. This CDR3 is built from 14 residues. The J segment lost 2 bases and the V segment lost 6 bases, leaving 4 bases of the junction unmatched. CDR1 is SEHNR, CDR2 FQNEAQ, per germline (reference sequence). The CDR3 is CASRGSGGAYEQYF. The CDR3 DNA follows: TGTGCCAGCAGGGGAAGCGGGGGGGCCTACGAGCAGTACTTC.

The chain carries TRBV27 and TRBJ1-5; tentative D call: TRBD1 (6 bases). The germline CDR1 and CDR2 sequences are MNHEY and SMNVEV (reference sequence). Between the trimmed V and J ends, which lost 2 bases and 2 bases, there was a span of 13 bases. The CDR3 has 16 residues. The CDR3 DNA follows: TGTGCCAGCAGTTTAGTAGGGGGAATTGGCAATCAGCCCCAGCATTTT. Amino acid sequence: CASSLVGGIGNQPQHF.